The 27 T cell receptor beta chains reported below all come from one sample, sequenced in a study of blood T cell repertoires in COVID-19. Using immunoSEQ multiplex PCR, the repertoire was profiled, and TCRdb retains in-frame clones only, with some absent. The sample shows 250,000 or so clones, roughly nine tenths of them seen only once. Sample: peripheral blood. Every receptor here comes from a man aged 55 to 70 with acute or convalescent COVID-19.

The chain has TRBV6-5 and TRBJ2-7, with TRBD2 as a possible D gene (5 bases). Trimming removed 7 bases from V and 6 bases from J, with 19 bases in between. Germline assignment: CDR1 MNHEY and CDR2 SVGAGI. The CDR3 runs 14 residues. Here the CDR3 reads CASNSGSLGSEQYF. The CDR3 DNA sequence: TGTGCCAGCAATTCGGGATCCCTCGGCTCCGAGCAGTACTTC.

Here the CDR3 reads CSVARTGAYEQYF. CDR3 in DNA: TGCAGCGTTGCTAGGACAGGGGCATACGAGCAGTACTTC. V usage is TRBV29-1 and J usage is TRBJ2-7; 9 bases match TRBD1. Germline V gives CDR1 SQVTM, CDR2 ANQGSEA. The V gene end was trimmed by 4 bases and the J gene end by 4 bases; junction bases not matched to a gene: 5. This CDR3 region has 13 residues.

This clone was counted a few times. For the CDR3, the DNA is TGTGCCAGCAGTATGCGACAGGGAGTCTTGCCGTTCTTC. Translated: CASSMRQGVLPFF. J is TRBJ2-1 and V is TRBV27; 7 nucleotides agree with TRBD1. This CDR3 comprises 13 residues. After removal of 5 bases from V and 15 bases from J, the junction contained 13 bases not matched to a gene. Germline V gene lookup returns CDR1 MNHEY and CDR2 SMNVEV (reference sequence).

This clone was observed a single time. The chain recombines TRBV19 with TRBJ2-1; 10 bases agree with TRBD2. Germline V CDR1 and CDR2: LNHDA, SQIVND (reference sequence). The CDR3 loop spans 15 amino acids. J lost 7 bases, V lost 6 bases, and 9 bases had no gene match. The CDR3 region has the DNA TGTGCCAGTAGGGAACTAGCGGGGAGGGGAAATGAGCAGTTCTTC. It specifies CASRELAGRGNEQFF.

Ten or more counts support this clone. The chain combines TRBV11-3 with TRBJ1-3; a weak D match, TRBD1 (6 bases). The CDR3 covers 15 residues. CDR1 and CDR2 from the germline V gene are SGHNT and YENEEA. Trimming left V 5 bases short and J 0 bases short, with 11 bases between. This CDR3 is CASSTGTSSGNTIYF. The CDR3 DNA follows: TGTGCCAGCAGCACCGGGACATCCTCTGGAAACACCATATATTTT.

The gene calls are TRBV10-3 and TRBJ2-6; 9 positions agree with TRBD1. CDR1 and CDR2 from the germline V gene are ENHRY and SYGVKD. V shed 6 bases and J 1 base; nucleotides not matched to a gene: 7. The CDR3 loop spans 17 amino acids. The CDR3 here is CAISPQGAGSGANVLTF. DNA for the CDR3: TGTGCCATCAGCCCACAGGGGGCGGGATCTGGGGCCAACGTCCTGACTTTC.

In regard to this clone: This same CDR3 is encoded by further DNA sequences in the sample. V gene TRBV27 combines with J gene TRBJ1-1; 7 bases fit TRBD1. V lost 1 base to trimming and J lost 1 base; unmatched junction nucleotides: 3. Germline CDR1 reads MNHEY; CDR2 reads SMNVEV (reference sequence). The CDR3 has 15 residues. CDR3 bases: TGTGCCAGCAGTTTATACAGGGGTTCGAACACTGAAGCTTTCTTT. As protein: CASSLYRGSNTEAFF.

The chain joins TRBV19 to TRBJ2-1; D is perhaps TRBD2 (6 bases). Trimming removed 3 bases at V and 4 bases at J, with 13 bases between. The CDR3 covers 15 residues. The germline V gene encodes CDR1 LNHDA and CDR2 SQIVND (reference sequence). The CDR3 DNA reads TGTGCCAGTAGTATGTCGGGAGTAACATACAATGAGCAGTTCTTC. This sequence encodes CASSMSGVTYNEQFF. The full variable domain, in which reference TRBV19 and TRBJ2-1 provide the parts outside the CDR3, is DGGITQSPKYLFRKEGQNVTLSCEQNLNHDAMYWYRQDPGQGLRLIYYSQIVNDFQKGDIAEGYSVSREKKESFPLTVTSAQKNPTAFYLCASSMSGVTYNEQFFGPGTRLTVL.

This clone has just a few counts. The chain links TRBV7-9 to TRBJ1-4; 8 bases align to TRBD1. There are 15 residues in the CDR3. CDR1 and CDR2 from the germline V gene are SEHNR and FQNEAQ (reference sequence). Trimming cost V 5 bases and J 7 bases; bases outside gene matches: 9. The CDR3 loop is CASSAPGTGLEKLFF. CDR3 DNA: TGTGCCAGCAGCGCCCCCGGGACAGGCCTTGAAAAACTGTTTTTT.

The chain employs TRBV6-2 or TRBV6-3 and TRBJ2-1; 9 nucleotides match TRBD2. The CDR3 is 18 amino acids. Trimming removed 0 bases from V and 5 bases from J; junction bases left unmatched: 11. CDR1 MNHEY and CDR2 SVGEGT come from the germline V gene. The CDR3 DNA follows: TGTGCCAGCAGTTACTCGAATTCGGAACTAGCGGGTAACAATGAGCAGTTCTTC. This encodes CASSYSNSELAGNNEQFF.

J is TRBJ1-1 and V is TRBV18; the D gene is possibly TRBD1 (6 bases). Germline V lookup: CDR1 KGHSH, CDR2 LQKENI. This CDR3 region has 16 residues. Trimming removed 2 bases at V and 8 bases at J, with 21 bases between. In DNA, the CDR3 is TGTGCCAGCTCACCATTTATCGGGGGGGCGCCGGTGGAAGCTTTCTTT. Encoded protein: CASSPFIGGAPVEAFF.

This sequence joins TRBV13 and TRBJ2-1; 11 nucleotides agree with TRBD2. CDR3 length: 17 residues. CDR1 and CDR2 from the germline V gene are PRHDT and FYEKMQ (reference sequence). Losses at the gene ends were 5 bases for V and 4 bases for J; bases not matched to a gene: 10. CDR3 sequence (DNA): TGTGCCAGCAGCGGCATACTAGCGGGAGCCCCGTACAATGAGCAGTTCTTC. This gives the protein CASSGILAGAPYNEQFF. Using reference TRBV13 and TRBJ2-1 for the parts outside the CDR3, the full variable domain is AAGVIQSPRHLIKEKRETATLKCYPIPRHDTVYWYQQGPGQDPQFLISFYEKMQSDKGSIPDRFSAQQFSDYHSELNMSSLELGDSALYFCASSGILAGAPYNEQFFGPGTRLTVL.

The chain is built from TRBV11-2 and TRBJ1-1, with D possibly TRBD1 on 5 matching bases. V dropped 1 base and J dropped 5 bases, with 17 bases sitting between them. Germline V gives CDR1 SGHAT, CDR2 FQNNGV. CDR3 size: 16 residues. CDR3 sequence (DNA): TGTGCCAGCAGCTTAGTACTTGGTGGGGCCCGAACTGAAGCTTTCTTT. This gives the protein CASSLVLGGARTEAFF.

The chain recombines TRBV28 with TRBJ1-1; D possibly corresponds to TRBD1 (6 bases). The V end lost 5 bases, the J end lost 0 bases, and 13 bases lay between the germline ends. Germline loops: CDR1 MDHEN, CDR2 SYDVKM. This CDR3 comprises 15 residues. This chain's CDR3 is CASSKGGTLNTEAFF. DNA for the CDR3: TGTGCCAGCAGTAAGGGGGGGACCCTGAACACTGAAGCTTTCTTT.

This sequence joins TRBV19 and TRBJ2-1; D might be TRBD2 (6 bases). V was cut by 3 bases and J by 7 bases, with 19 bases left in between. CDR1 LNHDA and CDR2 SQIVND come from the germline V gene (reference sequence). The CDR3 totals 16 residues. CDR3 residues: CASSIWPGVSQNEQFF. DNA of the CDR3: TGTGCCAGTAGTATTTGGCCGGGAGTTAGCCAAAATGAGCAGTTCTTC.

This chain links TRBV9 with TRBJ2-2; D not resolved. The CDR3 has 12 residues. Germline values: CDR1 SGDLS, CDR2 YYNGEE. The germline V and J ends were trimmed by 4 bases and 6 bases, with 7 bases remaining between them. CDR3 nucleotide sequence: TGTGCCAGCAGCCGCCGGGCCGGGGAGCTGTTTTTT. It encodes CASSRRAGELFF. Drawing the rest from reference TRBV9 and TRBJ2-2, the complete variable domain is DSGVTQTPKHLITATGQRVTLRCSPRSGDLSVYWYQQSLDQGLQFLIQYYNGEERAKGNILERFSAQQFPDLHSELNLSSLELGDSALYFCASSRRAGELFFGEGSRLTVL.

The V and J genes are TRBV7-9 and TRBJ1-2; D not certain. CDR1 and CDR2 (germline): SEHNR, FQNEAQ (reference sequence). CDR3 length: 14 amino acids. The V end lost 2 bases, the J end lost 8 bases, and 15 bases lay between the germline ends. The CDR3 nucleotides are TGTGCCAGCAGCTTATTAAGAGACATAGAGGGCTACACCTTC. Translated, it gives CASSLLRDIEGYTF.

Only a few counts were recorded for this clone. The gene calls are TRBV5-1 and TRBJ2-2, with TRBD1 as a possible D gene (6 bases). Between the trimmed V and J ends, which lost 4 bases and 5 bases, there was a span of 18 bases. The germline V gene encodes CDR1 SGHRS and CDR2 YFSETQ. The CDR3 extends over 16 amino acids. This CDR3 reads CASSPAGTPSTGELFF. The CDR3 DNA reads as TGCGCCAGCAGCCCCGCCGGGACACCCTCTACCGGGGAGCTGTTTTTT. The whole variable domain, remainder taken from reference TRBV5-1 and TRBJ2-2, is KAGVTQTPRYLIKTRGQQVTLSCSPISGHRSVSWYQQTPGQGLQFLFEYFSETQRNKGNFPGRFSGRQFSNSRSEMNVSTLELGDSALYLCASSPAGTPSTGELFFGEGSRLTVL.

The chain combines TRBV9 with TRBJ1-3; D not certain. The CDR3 runs 12 residues. V dropped 3 bases and J dropped 6 bases, with 7 bases sitting between them. Germline CDR1 is SGDLS and CDR2 is YYNGEE. The chain's CDR3 is CASSAVENTIYF. The CDR3 nucleotides are TGTGCCAGCAGCGCCGTAGAAAACACCATATATTTT.

V usage is TRBV7-9 and J usage is TRBJ1-5; 9 nucleotides line up with TRBD1. CDR1 is SEHNR, CDR2 FQNEAQ, per germline (reference sequence). V dropped 4 bases and J dropped 6; count of bases not matched to a gene: 4. This CDR3 has 14 amino acids. CDR3: CASSSDRGSQPQHF. CDR3 in DNA: TGTGCCAGCAGCTCTGACAGGGGGAGTCAGCCCCAGCATTTT.

In this sample, this clone turned up once. This chain links TRBV11-2 with TRBJ2-1, with D perhaps TRBD2 (5 bases). V dropped 3 bases and J dropped 6 bases, with 15 bases sitting between them. Germline values: CDR1 SGHAT, CDR2 FQNNGV. The CDR3 is 15 amino acids. Here the CDR3 reads CASSFRSHAGNEQFF. The CDR3 DNA follows: TGTGCCAGCAGCTTTAGGTCCCACGCGGGCAATGAGCAGTTCTTC.

The rearrangement links TRBV9 to TRBJ2-3; 8 nucleotides match TRBD2. The trim removed 4 bases at V and 2 bases at J, leaving 6 bases unmatched. CDR3 length equals 15 residues. CDR1 SGDLS and CDR2 YYNGEE come from the germline V gene. CDR3 protein: CASSRDSGNTDTQYF. The CDR3 DNA sequence: TGTGCCAGCAGCCGAGATAGCGGGAACACAGATACGCAGTATTTT.

The chain is built from TRBV27 and TRBJ2-1, with D perhaps matching TRBD2 (5 bases). Germline CDR1 and CDR2: MNHEY and SMNVEV (reference sequence). The CDR3 is made up of 17 amino acids. V was cut by 5 bases and J by 0 bases, with 17 bases left in between. The CDR3 protein is CASSPAFGVSSYNEQFF. DNA for the CDR3: TGTGCCAGCAGTCCGGCGTTCGGGGTTAGCTCCTACAATGAGCAGTTCTTC.

The chain is built from TRBV19 and TRBJ1-5; 9 bases fit TRBD1. After removal of 4 bases from V and 9 bases from J, the junction contained 7 bases not matched to a gene. This CDR3 has 14 amino acids. The germline V gene encodes CDR1 LNHDA and CDR2 SQIVND (reference sequence). The CDR3 is CASSTTGGRAPQHF. The DNA of the CDR3 is TGTGCCAGTAGTACCACAGGGGGCCGGGCGCCCCAGCATTTT. Full variable domain (missing parts from reference TRBV19 and TRBJ1-5): DGGITQSPKYLFRKEGQNVTLSCEQNLNHDAMYWYRQDPGQGLRLIYYSQIVNDFQKGDIAEGYSVSREKKESFPLTVTSAQKNPTAFYLCASSTTGGRAPQHFGDGTRLSIL.

The chain combines TRBV27 with TRBJ1-5; maybe TRBD1 (6 bases). The CDR3 is 15 amino acids. The ends were cut back, 6 bases at V and 4 bases at J, with 16 bases in the middle. Germline CDR1 is MNHEY and CDR2 is SMNVEV (reference sequence). The CDR3 sequence: CASSPQGSWNQPQHF. The CDR3 nucleotides read TGTGCCAGCAGCCCACAGGGTTCCTGGAATCAGCCCCAGCATTTT.

The rearrangement links TRBV15 to TRBJ2-5, with D possibly TRBD1 on 6 matching bases. The CDR3 has 15 amino acids. V lost 5 bases to trimming and J lost 7 bases, with 20 bases between them. Germline CDR1 is LNHNV and CDR2 is YYDKDF (reference sequence). This CDR3 reads CATSSGDGGLGTQYF. CDR3 DNA sequence: TGTGCCACCAGCTCTGGAGATGGGGGCTTGGGGACCCAGTACTTC.

The V call is TRBV7-2, the J call TRBJ1-4, with 10 nucleotides matching TRBD1. The germline V gene encodes CDR1 SGHTA and CDR2 FQGNSA. With 5 bases clipped from V and 7 bases from J, the junction kept 7 bases outside the gene matches. This CDR3 is 15 amino acids long. For the CDR3, the DNA is TGTGCCAGCAGCGCAGACAGGGGGCGAGGTGAAAAACTGTTTTTT. It encodes CASSADRGRGEKLFF.